This T cell receptor beta chain was observed in a study of OX40 agonist ivuxolimab in advanced cancers. In the study overall: At doses from 0.01 to 10 mg/kg, patients were given intravenous ivuxolimab every 2 weeks. Broader study findings: Certain nonresponders additionally had low normalized T-cell clonal expansion.

Repertoires were generated with immunoSEQ multiplex PCR, while TCRdb's copy carries only in-frame clones and drops some. The table shows 15,000 to 20,000 clones, with roughly 80% occurring only once. Regarding this clone: Its specificity is unknown.

This specimen was CD4+ or CD8+ T cells sorted from blood, taken in a trial of the OX40 agonist ivuxolimab. The TCR was taken from an adult with an advanced solid tumor such as melanoma, head and neck, liver or kidney cancer.

CDR3 bases: TGTGCCAGCAGCTTTTTGGACAGGGACCAAGAGACCCAGTACTTC. Translated: CASSFLDRDQETQYF. The rearrangement links TRBV7-3 to TRBJ2-5; TRBD1 aligns across 8 bases. The V gene's germline CDR1 is SGHTA and CDR2 FQGTGA. The CDR3 is 15 residues long. Trimming at V came to 3 bases and at J to 0 bases, leaving 3 bases not matched to a gene.